This is a list of T cell receptor beta chains from one sample in a study of cytomegalovirus exposure and HLA in healthy donors. Libraries were prepared by immunoSEQ multiplex PCR; TCRdb keeps only in-frame clonotypes and omits some of them. The sample consists of over 70,000 clones, 76% of them appearing once. The sequenced sample was PBMCs. The source is a male donor in good health and CMV-seronegative. CDR3s include the opening cysteine and the closing phenylalanine or tryptophan. Each record gives: D gene, CDR3 length, V gene, clone size, J gene, CDR3 DNA, CDR3 protein. A D gene is named only where the DNA matches it firmly. Expanded clones are given a class, and other clones once, few, many or no size at all.

>TRBD2|16|TRBV9|NA|TRBJ2-3
TGTGCCAGCAGCGTAAAGGGACCGGGAGGGGCGGATACGCAGTATTTT
CASSVKGPGGADTQYF
>TRBD2|16|TRBV9|NA|TRBJ2-3
TGTGCCAGCAGCGTGTTGCGGGAGGGCCTCCCAGATACGCAGTATTTT
CASSVLREGLPDTQYF
>TRBD2|15|TRBV9|few|TRBJ2-1
TGTGCCAGCAGCGAAAGCGGGAGGATGAACAATGAGCAGTTCTTC
CASSESGRMNNEQFF
>NA|13|TRBV6-1|NA|TRBJ2-7
TGTGCCAGCAGAACAGGGCACGGCTACGAGCAGTACTTC
CASRTGHGYEQYF
>NA|15|TRBV5-5|NA|TRBJ1-5
TGTGCCAGCAGTTGGCTCGGGTGCTGCAATCGGCCCCAGCATTTT
CASSWLGCCNRPQHF
>TRBD1|14|TRBV19|NA|TRBJ1-5
TGTGCCAGTAGTAGTTCCAGGGGGGATCAGCCCCAGCATTTT
CASSSSRGDQPQHF
>NA|11|TRBV28|NA|TRBJ1-2
TGTGCCAGCAGTTTGACAGACGGCTACACCTTC
CASSLTDGYTF
>NA|12|TRBV13|NA|TRBJ2-3
TGTGCCAGCAGCTTCAACACAGATACGCAGTATTTT
CASSFNTDTQYF
>NA|16|TRBV5-5|few|TRBJ2-2
TGTGCCAGCAGCTTGGAGTACCAGTCGAACACCGGGGAGCTGTTTTTT
CASSLEYQSNTGELFF
>TRBD2|17|TRBV4-1|NA|TRBJ2-4
TGCGCCAGCAGCCAAGACCCAGCGGGAGGGCCGCAAAACATTCAGTACTTC
CASSQDPAGGPQNIQYF
>NA|13|TRBV19|NA|TRBJ2-5
TGTGCCAGTAGTATATCAGGGGGGAAGACCCAGTACTTC
CASSISGGKTQYF
>NA|16|TRBV9|NA|TRBJ1-4
TGTGCCAGCAGCGTAACAGTTAGTAGGCCTAACGAAAAACTGTTTTTT
CASSVTVSRPNEKLFF
>TRBD1|16|TRBV15|NA|TRBJ2-1
TGTGCCACCAGCAGGCACGCCGGGACAGGGTACAATGAGCAGTTCTTC
CATSRHAGTGYNEQFF
>NA|14|TRBV7-2|few|TRBJ2-7
TGTGCCAGCAGCAACGGACTGAAGGCCTACGAGCAGTACTTC
CASSNGLKAYEQYF
>TRBD2|15|TRBV5-4|NA|TRBJ2-3
TGTGCCAGCAGCGCCAGACTAGCGGGCACAGATACGCAGTATTTT
CASSARLAGTDTQYF
>TRBD1|14|TRBV15|NA|TRBJ1-5
TGTGCCTCGGGGAGGGGACAGGTCAATCAGCCCCAGCATTTT
CASGRGQVNQPQHF
>TRBD2|15|TRBV9|NA|TRBJ2-1
TGTGCCAGCAGCGTGGGACTAGCGGAGTTCAATGAGCAGTTCTTC
CASSVGLAEFNEQFF
>TRBD1|14|TRBV10-3|NA|TRBJ1-5
TGTGCCATCAGTGGGGGACAGAGCAATCAGCCCCAGCATTTT
CAISGGQSNQPQHF
>NA|13|TRBV2|NA|TRBJ2-7
TGTGCCAGGTGGAGGGCGCCCTCCTACGAGCAGTACTTC
CARWRAPSYEQYF
>NA|14|TRBV7-2|once|TRBJ1-1
TGTGCCAGCAGGTCCCAGGGGTCGGTTACTGAAGCTTTCTTT
CASRSQGSVTEAFF
>NA|15|TRBV18|NA|TRBJ2-3
TGTGCCAGCTCACCCGAAAGGGAGGTCACAGATACGCAGTATTTT
CASSPEREVTDTQYF
>TRBD1|15|TRBV4-3|NA|TRBJ2-7
TGCGCCAGCAGCCAGAACAGGGGGCGCGTTTACGAGCAGTACTTC
CASSQNRGRVYEQYF
>NA|15|TRBV15|NA|TRBJ1-6
TGTGCCACCAGCAGAGGCAGGGACTCATGGTCACCCCTCCACTTT
CATSRGRDSWSPLHF
>NA|15|TRBV6-4|NA|TRBJ2-6
TGTGCCAGCAGTGACACAGGGTCTGGGGCCAACGGCCTGACTTTC
CASSDTGSGANGLTF
>NA|11|TRBV5-4|NA|TRBJ1-1
TGTGCCAGCAGCTTTCTCACTGAAGCTTTCTTT
CASSFLTEAFF
>TRBD1|14|TRBV6-1|NA|TRBJ2-5
TGTGCCAGCAGTGAAACAGGGGGCGGACAGACCCAGTACTTC
CASSETGGGQTQYF
>TRBD1|16|TRBV5-1|NA|TRBJ1-4
TGCGCCAGCAGTATAGCGACAGGGTCAGCTAATGAAAAACTGTTTTTT
CASSIATGSANEKLFF
>TRBD1|14|TRBV29-1|NA|TRBJ1-1
TGCAGCGTTGCCGAGGGGGCAGTGGGCACTGAAGCTTTCTTT
CSVAEGAVGTEAFF
>TRBD1|15|TRBV7-8|NA|TRBJ2-7
TGTGCCAGCAGCTTTCCAGGGGGAACCTCCTACGAGCAGTACTTC
CASSFPGGTSYEQYF
>NA|17|TRBV4-3|NA|TRBJ2-1
TGCGCCAGCAGCCAAGATCCCCGCGGGGTGAGGTTCGGTGAGCAGTTCTTC
CASSQDPRGVRFGEQFF
>NA|15|TRBV2|NA|TRBJ1-5
TGTGCCAGCAGAAATCAGGGAGGCAATAATCAGCCCCAGCATTTT
CASRNQGGNNQPQHF
>NA|17|TRBV18|once|TRBJ1-5
TGTGCCAGCTCACCCCGAGGAGGGGAATTGAGCAATCAGCCCCAGCATTTT
CASSPRGGELSNQPQHF
>NA|14|TRBV7-9|NA|TRBJ1-5
TGTGCCAGCAGCTTTCTGGGGGCAGGTCAGCCCCAGCATTTT
CASSFLGAGQPQHF
>NA|13|TRBV4-3|NA|TRBJ2-1
TGCGCCAGCAGCCCTAACTATGACAATGAGCAGTTCTTC
CASSPNYDNEQFF
>TRBD2|15|TRBV5-1|NA|TRBJ2-7
TGCGCCAGCAGCCCCCCCTTCCGCGGGAGGTACGAGCAGTACTTC
CASSPPFRGRYEQYF
>TRBD2|15|TRBV6-4|NA|TRBJ2-7
TGTGCCAGCAGTGACTCGGCTAGCGGGGCCTACGAGCAGTACTTC
CASSDSASGAYEQYF
>NA|13|TRBV7-6|NA|TRBJ2-5
TGTGCCAGCAGCTTGAGGGGGCAAGAGACCCAGTACTTC
CASSLRGQETQYF
>TRBD2|16|TRBV5-5|NA|TRBJ2-5
TGTGCCAGCAGCTTGGTAACGGGCGGGAGTGGGGAGACCCAGTACTTC
CASSLVTGGSGETQYF
>TRBD1|14|TRBV19|NA|TRBJ2-7
TGTGCCAGTAGTGACAGGGGGCAAGTGGACGAGCAGTACTTC
CASSDRGQVDEQYF
>NA|13|TRBV19|NA|TRBJ1-1
TGTGCCAGTAGTATCTCAGATAACACTGAAGCTTTCTTT
CASSISDNTEAFF
>TRBD2|13|TRBV10-3|NA|TRBJ2-1
TGTGCCATCAGCCTAGCGGGAGGGCCATCTCTGTTCTTC
CAISLAGGPSLFF
>TRBD2|16|TRBV6-5|NA|TRBJ2-1
TGTGCCAGCAGTTACCGTGGTAGCGGGGCCTCCAATGAGCAGTTCTTC
CASSYRGSGASNEQFF
>TRBD1|16|TRBV5-1|NA|TRBJ2-7
TGCGCCAGCAGCCGTCAAGGACAGGGGATCTCCTACGAGCAGTACTTC
CASSRQGQGISYEQYF
>NA|12|TRBV7-2|NA|TRBJ2-5
TGTGCCAGCAGCTTAGCGGCAAAGACCCAGTACTTC
CASSLAAKTQYF
>NA|19|TRBV4-1|NA|TRBJ2-1
TGCGCCAGCAGCCAAGATCGTATCGGGGGGCCCCGCTCCTACAATGAGCAGTTCTTC
CASSQDRIGGPRSYNEQFF